This TCR beta chain was retrieved from a study of cytomegalovirus exposure and HLA in healthy donors. Findings and caveats of the study: Altogether, about 160 TCR beta chains were recorded as cytomegalovirus-associated.

This clone was counted only a few times. What it recognizes is unknown. V was pared by 2 bases and J by 6 bases, with 23 bases of the junction left unmatched. Looked up from germline, CDR1 is ENHRY and CDR2 is SYGVKD. This CDR3 contains 20 residues. Primers: 60 Vbeta forward and 13 Jbeta reverse. Sequencing was performed with immunoSEQ multiplex PCR; in TCRdb, only in-frame clones are kept and a portion is missing. This table holds 120,000 to 150,000 clones, roughly three quarters found once. The gene calls are TRBV10-3 and TRBJ1-1; 8 bases are a match to TRBD1. The clonotype was recovered from a woman between 40 and 55 years old in good health and CMV-seronegative. Sequenced input: PBMCs. The CDR3 coding sequence is TGTGCCATCAGTGAGACGACAGGGACAGGTGGACTCCGATATAGTCCTGAAGCTTTCTTT. Encoded protein: CAISETTGTGGLRYSPEAFF.